A selection of T cell receptor beta chains follows, all from one sample in a study of control samples from healthy donors and cancer patients. Assay: immunoSEQ multiplex PCR; the TCRdb copy retains only in-frame clones and omits some. In the table there are some 160,000 clones, approximately 96% of which are singletons. The specimen was blood. Receptors originate from a woman aged 35 to 49 in good health. Each CDR3 is given with its conserved first and last residue. D genes are given only for firm matches.

v_gene	d_gene	j_gene	CDR3aa
TRBV6-5	TRBD1	TRBJ2-7	CASSYRQGAYEQYF
TRBV6-4	NA	TRBJ2-1	CASSQDKNSYNEQFF
TRBV27	NA	TRBJ1-2	CASSLVPDYGYTF
TRBV5-6	NA	TRBJ2-7	CASSWVGNSYEQYF
TRBV4-3	NA	TRBJ1-2	CASSQERRWGFGYTF
TRBV5-1	NA	TRBJ2-3	CASSFTDTDTQYF
TRBV4-3	NA	TRBJ1-5	CASSQELNQPQHF
TRBV27	TRBD2	TRBJ2-1	CASSAGASYNEQFF
TRBV7-2	NA	TRBJ1-6	CASSFSTGLQNSPLHF
TRBV11-2	NA	TRBJ1-1	CASSALGTEAFF
TRBV29-1	NA	TRBJ1-1	CSVEETGGSSIAFF
TRBV18	NA	TRBJ1-5	CASSQISGRNQPQHF
TRBV12-5	NA	TRBJ1-2	CASGLVTSNYGYTF
TRBV10-3	NA	TRBJ1-2	CAISDSVGYTF
TRBV5-6	NA	TRBJ1-1	CASSFTGGGTEAFF
TRBV19	TRBD1	TRBJ1-5	CASSIPDRGNQPQHF